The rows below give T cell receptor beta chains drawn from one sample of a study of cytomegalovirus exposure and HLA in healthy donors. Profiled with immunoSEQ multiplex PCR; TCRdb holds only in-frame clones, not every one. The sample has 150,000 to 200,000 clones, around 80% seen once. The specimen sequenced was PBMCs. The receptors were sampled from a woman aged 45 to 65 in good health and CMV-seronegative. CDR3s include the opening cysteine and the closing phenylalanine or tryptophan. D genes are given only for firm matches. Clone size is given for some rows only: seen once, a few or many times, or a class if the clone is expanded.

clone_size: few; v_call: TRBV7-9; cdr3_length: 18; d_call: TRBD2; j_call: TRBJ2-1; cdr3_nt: TGTGCCAGCAGCTTAGGAGGGGGACTAGCGGGAGGAGGCAATGAGCAGTTCTTC; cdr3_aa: CASSLGGGLAGGGNEQFF
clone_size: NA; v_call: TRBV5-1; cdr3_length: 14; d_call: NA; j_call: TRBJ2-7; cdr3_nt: TGCGCCAGCAGCTTGGCCACAGGAGTCTACGAGCAGTACTTC; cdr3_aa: CASSLATGVYEQYF
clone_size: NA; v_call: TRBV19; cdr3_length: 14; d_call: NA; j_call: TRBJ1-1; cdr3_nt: TGTGCCAGTAGGCTAGAGGGTCTGATGACTGAAGCTTTCTTT; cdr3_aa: CASRLEGLMTEAFF
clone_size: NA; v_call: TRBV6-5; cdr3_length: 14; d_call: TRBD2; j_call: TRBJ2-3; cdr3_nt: TGTGCCAGCAGACTAGCGGCAGGCACAGATACGCAGTATTTT; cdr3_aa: CASRLAAGTDTQYF
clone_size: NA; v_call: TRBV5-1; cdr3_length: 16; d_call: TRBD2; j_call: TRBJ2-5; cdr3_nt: TGCGCCAGCAGCAGCGGGACTAGCGGGGGACTAGAGACCCAGTACTTC; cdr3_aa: CASSSGTSGGLETQYF
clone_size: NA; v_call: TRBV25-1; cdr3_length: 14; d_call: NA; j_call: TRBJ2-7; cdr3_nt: TGTGCCAGCAGTGAGGGGGGAAGCTCCTACGAGCAGTACTTC; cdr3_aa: CASSEGGSSYEQYF
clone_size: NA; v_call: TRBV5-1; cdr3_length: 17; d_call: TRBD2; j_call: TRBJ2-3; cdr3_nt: TGCGCCAGCACCCCAAAAGGAAGCGGGACTAGCACAGATACGCAGTATTTT; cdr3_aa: CASTPKGSGTSTDTQYF
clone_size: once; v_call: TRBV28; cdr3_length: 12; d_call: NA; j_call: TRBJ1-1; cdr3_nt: TGTGCCATCAAAGGGGGGAACACTGAAGCTTTCTTT; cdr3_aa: CAIKGGNTEAFF
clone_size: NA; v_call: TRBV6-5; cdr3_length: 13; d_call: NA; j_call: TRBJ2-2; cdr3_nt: TGTGCCAGCAAGGACAGCAACACCGGGGAGCTGTTTTTT; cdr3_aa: CASKDSNTGELFF
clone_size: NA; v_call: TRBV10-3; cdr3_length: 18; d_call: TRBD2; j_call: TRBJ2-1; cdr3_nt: TGTGCCATCAGTGAGTCGATGGCGGGGGGCCGCTCCTACAATGAGCAGTTCTTC; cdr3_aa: CAISESMAGGRSYNEQFF
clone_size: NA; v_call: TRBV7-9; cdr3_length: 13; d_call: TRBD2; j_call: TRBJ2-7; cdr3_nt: TGTTCCAGCAGCAGCGGGAGGGCCTACGAGCAGTACTTC; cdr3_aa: CSSSSGRAYEQYF
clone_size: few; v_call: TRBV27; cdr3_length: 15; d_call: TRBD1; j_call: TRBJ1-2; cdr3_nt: TGTGCCAGCAGTTTATCAGGGGGCCCATATGGGGGCTACACCTTC; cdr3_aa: CASSLSGGPYGGYTF
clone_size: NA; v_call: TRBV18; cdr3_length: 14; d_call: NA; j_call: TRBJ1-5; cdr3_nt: TGTGCCAGCTCACCGGACAATAGCAATCAGCCCCAGCATTTT; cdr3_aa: CASSPDNSNQPQHF
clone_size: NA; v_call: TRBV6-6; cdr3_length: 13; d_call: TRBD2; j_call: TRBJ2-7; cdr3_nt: TGTGCCAGCAGTCGACTAGCGGGTCATGAGCAGTACTTC; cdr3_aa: CASSRLAGHEQYF
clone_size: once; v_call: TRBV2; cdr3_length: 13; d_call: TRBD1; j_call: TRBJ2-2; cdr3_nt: TGTGCCAGCAGTGAGGACAGGGTCGGGGAGCTGTTTTTT; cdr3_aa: CASSEDRVGELFF
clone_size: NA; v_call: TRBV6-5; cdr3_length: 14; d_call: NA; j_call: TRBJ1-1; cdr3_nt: TGTGCCAGCAGTTACTCGGGAGTGGACACTGAAGCTTTCTTT; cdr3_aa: CASSYSGVDTEAFF
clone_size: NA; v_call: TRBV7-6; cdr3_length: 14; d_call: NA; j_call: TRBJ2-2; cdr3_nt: TGTGCCAGCAGCTTAGACTGGAGCACCGGGGAGCTGTTTTTT; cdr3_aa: CASSLDWSTGELFF
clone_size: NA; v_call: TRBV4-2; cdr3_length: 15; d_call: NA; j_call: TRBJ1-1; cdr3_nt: TGTGCCAGCAGCCTCCCAGGGGTCTCACCGAGGGGAGCTTTCTTT; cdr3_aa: CASSLPGVSPRGAFF
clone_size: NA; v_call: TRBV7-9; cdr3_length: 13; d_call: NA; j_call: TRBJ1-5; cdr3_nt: TGTGCCAGCAGCTCCCAGGCCAATCAGCCCCAGCATTTT; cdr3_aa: CASSSQANQPQHF
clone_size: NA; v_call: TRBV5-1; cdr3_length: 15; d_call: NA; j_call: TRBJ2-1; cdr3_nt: TGCGCCAGCAGCTTGGTCCCTGGCGGCGGGAATGAGCAGTTCTTC; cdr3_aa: CASSLVPGGGNEQFF
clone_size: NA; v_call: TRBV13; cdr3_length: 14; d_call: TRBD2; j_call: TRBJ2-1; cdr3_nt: TGTGCCAGCAGCTTAGCAGGGACTAGGGATGAGCAGTTCTTC; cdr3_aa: CASSLAGTRDEQFF
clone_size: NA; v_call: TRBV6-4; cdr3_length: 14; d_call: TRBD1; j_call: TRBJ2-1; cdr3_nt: TGTGCCAGCATGAGGGACAGGGTTTTCAATGAGCAGTTCTTC; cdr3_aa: CASMRDRVFNEQFF
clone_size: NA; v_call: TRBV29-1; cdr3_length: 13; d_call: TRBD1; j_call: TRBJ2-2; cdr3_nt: TGCAGCGTCGGACAGGGTACAACCGGGGAGCTGTTTTTT; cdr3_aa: CSVGQGTTGELFF
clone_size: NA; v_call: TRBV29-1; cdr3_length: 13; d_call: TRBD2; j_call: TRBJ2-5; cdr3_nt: TGCAGCGTCTCGACTAGCCTACAAGAGACCCAGTACTTC; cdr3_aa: CSVSTSLQETQYF
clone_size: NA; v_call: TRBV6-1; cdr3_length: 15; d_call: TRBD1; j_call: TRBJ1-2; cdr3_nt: TGTGCCAGCAGCCAGGGACAGGGGGGCGCATCTGGCTACACCTTC; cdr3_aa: CASSQGQGGASGYTF
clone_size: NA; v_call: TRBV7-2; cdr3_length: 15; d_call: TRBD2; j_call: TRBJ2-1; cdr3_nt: TGTGCCAGCAGCTCTTCAGCGGGGGGGGCTTATGAGCAGTTCTTC; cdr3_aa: CASSSSAGGAYEQFF
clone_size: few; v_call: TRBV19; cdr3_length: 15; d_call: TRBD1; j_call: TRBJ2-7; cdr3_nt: TGTGCCAGTAGTGGGGACAGGGGTGCCTTCTACGAGCAGTACTTC; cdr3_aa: CASSGDRGAFYEQYF
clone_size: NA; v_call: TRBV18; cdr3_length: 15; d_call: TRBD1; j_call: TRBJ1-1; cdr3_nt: TGTGCCAGCTCACCGCTCGGGCAGGGGGACACTGAAGCTTTCTTT; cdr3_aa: CASSPLGQGDTEAFF
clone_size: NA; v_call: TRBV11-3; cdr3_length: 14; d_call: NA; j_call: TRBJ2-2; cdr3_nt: TGTGCCAGCAGCTCGCAGGGTTACACCGGGGAGCTGTTTTTT; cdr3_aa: CASSSQGYTGELFF
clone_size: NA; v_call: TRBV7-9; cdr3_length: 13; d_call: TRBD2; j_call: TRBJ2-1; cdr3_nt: TGTGCCAGCAGCTTACTTAGCGGGAGGGAGCAGTTCTTC; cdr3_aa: CASSLLSGREQFF
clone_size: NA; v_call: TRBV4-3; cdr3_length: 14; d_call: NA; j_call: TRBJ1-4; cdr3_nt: TGCGCCAGCAGCCAAGCGCGGGGGGACGAAAAACTGTTTTTT; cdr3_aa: CASSQARGDEKLFF
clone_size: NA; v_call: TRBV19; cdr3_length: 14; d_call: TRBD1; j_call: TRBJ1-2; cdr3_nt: TGTGCCAGTAGTAGTTCGACAGGGATTGATGGCTACACCTTC; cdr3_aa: CASSSSTGIDGYTF
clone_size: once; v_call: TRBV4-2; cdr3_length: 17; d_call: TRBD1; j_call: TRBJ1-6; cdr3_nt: TGTGCCAGCAGCCAGATAGGGACAGCTGAGCGGAATTCACCCCTCCACTTT; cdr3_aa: CASSQIGTAERNSPLHF